This T cell receptor beta chain originates from a study of radiotherapy plus CTLA-4 blockade in lung cancer. As for the study in general: Of the patients, around 17% showed objective responses and roughly 30% attained disease control.

Regarding this clone: What it recognizes is unknown.

General study points: Blood-borne expansion of tumor-derived TCR clones followed radiotherapy plus ipilimumab.

The V gene's germline CDR1 is MNHEY and CDR2 SMNVEV (reference sequence). Trimming took 5 bases from V and 0 from J; bases not matched to a gene: 14. This CDR3 has 18 amino acids. The data were produced by immunoSEQ multiplex PCR, yet TCRdb's version contains in-frame clones alone and is incomplete. The table shows approximately 100,000 clones, with 85% to 90% occurring only once. This receptor was obtained from a human donor with non-small cell lung cancer that progressed on radiotherapy plus ipilimumab. Some clones in this sample may be carry-over from other donors' samples. The sequencing here drew on peripheral blood, taken from a patient treated with radiotherapy plus ipilimumab. The J gene is TRBJ2-7, the V gene TRBV27; TRBD2 agrees at 9 bases. CDR3: CASSPRGSGGSSSYEQYF. In nucleotides, the CDR3 is TGTGCCAGCAGTCCCCGGGGTAGCGGGGGTTCCAGCTCCTACGAGCAGTACTTC.